The entry that follows covers one T cell receptor (beta chain) sequence. Germline V gene data show CDR1 as LGHNA and CDR2 as YNFKEQ. This CDR3 spans 14 amino acids. V shed 0 bases and J shed 2 bases, with 8 bases lying between them. Original handling: Reference gene primer amplification in the assay estimated nucleated cell counts. Produced via immunoSEQ multiplex PCR; TCRdb's table is partial and in-frame only. V, J and clone size are taken as reported in that table, and D and trimming were inferred from the DNA itself. This table has roughly 60,000 clones, more than 65% appearing once. This specimen comes from a study of blood T cell repertoires in COVID-19. Study information: T cells, B-cell-depleted T cells, or PBMCs supplied cDNA or gDNA.

This chain links TRBV4-2 with TRBJ2-7; perhaps TRBD1 as D (5 bases). Sequenced material: peripheral blood. The TCR comes from a human donor in a cohort sampled during active COVID-19. The CDR3: CASSQERGPYEQYF. In nucleotides, the CDR3 is TGTGCCAGCAGCCAAGAAAGGGGCCCCTACGAGCAGTACTTC.